This T cell receptor beta chain is from a study of beta chain features in type 1 diabetes. This clone was found a few times. Its specificity is not known. Of the isolated RNA, all was reverse transcribed, and so the sequenced material was expressed TCRB transcripts. Sequencing was performed with immunoSEQ multiplex PCR; in TCRdb, only in-frame clones are kept and a portion is missing. The sample holds about 340,000 clones; 13% are singletons and the top ten take about 0.016%. V lost 0 bases, J lost 8 bases, and 13 bases lay in between. CDR3 length: 15 amino acids. The V gene's germline CDR1 is LNHNV and CDR2 YYDKDF (reference sequence). Points from the study as a whole: Patients with Type 1 diabetes showed moderately but significantly shorter TCRB CDR3s in all four CD4+ subsets.

Sample: naive CD4+ T cells from blood. The V gene is TRBV15, the J gene TRBJ1-4; D perhaps matches TRBD1 (6 bases). This receptor was obtained from a woman under 30 with type 1 diabetes. The chain's CDR3 is CATSRDLQGWEKLFF. The CDR3 coding sequence is TGTGCCACCAGCAGAGATCTCCAGGGGTGGGAAAAACTGTTTTTT. The full variable domain, rest sourced from reference TRBV15 and TRBJ1-4, is DAMVIQNPRYQVTQFGKPVTLSCSQTLNHNVMYWYQQKSSQAPKLLFHYYDKDFNNEADTPDNFQSRRPNTSFCFLDIRSPGLGDTAMYLCATSRDLQGWEKLFFGSGTQLSVL.